Listed here is a single T cell receptor beta chain. The data stem from a study of OX40 agonist ivuxolimab in advanced cancers. Sequencing used immunoSEQ multiplex PCR; TCRdb keeps in-frame clones, though not all of them. The repertoire holds tens of thousands of clones, 82% seen once, with around 9.9% in the top ten. CDR3 length equals 16 residues. Germline V CDR1 and CDR2: SGHAT, FQNNGV. Trimming at V came to 5 bases and at J to 5 bases, leaving 13 bases not matched to a gene. The clonotype originates from an adult with an advanced solid tumor such as melanoma, head and neck, liver or kidney cancer. The sequences come from CD4+ or CD8+ T cells sorted from blood, collected in a trial of the OX40 agonist ivuxolimab. This chain connects TRBV11-2 to TRBJ2-5; 8 bases line up with TRBD2. The CDR3 loop reads CASSLGPSGGRETQYF. CDR3 DNA sequence: TGTGCCAGCAGCCTAGGTCCCAGCGGGGGCCGGGAGACCCAGTACTTC.